This TCR beta chain originates from a study of blood T cell repertoires in COVID-19 (dated by TCRdb to about 2020). Describing the broader study: Samples from collaborators originated in the United States, Italy and Spain and spanned both the acute and convalescent phases of COVID-19. The prospective study material was composed of cDNA or gDNA derived from T cells, B-cell-depleted T cells, or PBMCs. Deeply sampled blood TCRbeta repertoires from subjects exposed to, actively infected with, or recovered from COVID-19 were included in the dataset. The repertoires were released in a freely available public database meant as a resource for research on the immune response to SARS-CoV-2. The samples were drawn from two sources: the first 160 participants of the ongoing ImmuneRACE study, and 1,254 subjects contributed by 6 global collaborators. A de-identified subject ID, COVID-19 status, age in years and sex were almost always included in the sample metadata. Where HLA class I and class II types were available, the types were taken from metadata supplied by the sample provider, not from assay-based typing. Overall results and qualifications from the work: Clinical and demographic metadata were provided uncurated, with the amount varying by source and participant.

TCRbeta CDR3 regions were amplified from genomic DNA by means of the immunoSEQ Assay, a bias-controlled multiplex PCR. The authors' pipeline ran thus. The number of nucleated cells in each sample was estimated by amplification of reference gene primers within the assay. To quantify the absolute abundance of each unique TCRbeta CDR3 rearrangement, sequence reads were collapsed and filtered. For each sample, productive Simpson clonality was calculated as the square root of Simpson's diversity index over productive rearrangements. The source is immuneACCESS, and TCRdb retained only in-frame sequences with V and J called. Part of the clones is not carried over; for the studies checked, unresolved V genes explain less than half of this, and the remainder is unexplained. V, J and clone size derive from that table, while D and trimming were established from the DNA sequence. The sample records about 130,000 clones, approximately 87% of which are singletons. Together, the top ten hold more than 2% of the sample.

Looking up the germline V gene (reference sequence) yields CDR1 SGHKS and CDR2 YYEKEE. Trimming takes 5 bases off V and 7 bases off J; junction bases not matched to a gene: 9. The CDR3 runs 15 residues from the cysteine to the phenylalanine. The CDR3 DNA has 45 bases and is translated from base 1. Whole blood was collected in K2EDTA tubes by collaborating institutions according to the institutions' own protocols. For TCRbeta analysis, collaborator samples were shipped as frozen whole blood, as isolated PBMCs, or as DNA extracted from either sample type. Comments on this clone: The specificity of this receptor is unknown. The record has no base qualities; no much larger clone is one base away.

The TCR sequence derives from a man in his sixties or seventies with active COVID-19. The sequencing sample was made of peripheral blood. The chain links TRBV5-5 with TRBJ1-4; 9 nucleotides in the junction match TRBD1. The DNA reads as follows: TGTGCCAGCAGTTCCTGGACAGGGGATCCTGAAAAACTGTTTTTT. It translates to CASSSWTGDPEKLFF.